This T cell receptor (beta chain) is from a study of blood T cell repertoires in COVID-19. It was during active infection that Seattle patients were enrolled and then longitudinally followed. This clone was seen at least ten times. Per the authors' pipeline: Quantification of nucleated cells was approximated via reference gene primer amplification. The protocol was immunoSEQ multiplex PCR, while the TCRdb copy is restricted to in-frame clones and leaves out a portion. The V and J calls and clone size are taken from that table; D and trimming were inferred from the DNA. The profile covers about 130,000 clones, with approximately 86% appearing a single time and 10% to 12% taken by the ten largest. Germline CDR1 reads MDHEN; CDR2 reads SYDVKM. CDR3 size: 16 residues. V was shortened by 7 bases and J by 3 bases, with 19 bases between the two germline ends.

Sequences were obtained from peripheral blood. This clonotype originated in a woman aged 70-85 years with COVID-19, enrolled during active disease. The chain recombines TRBV28 with TRBJ1-5, with D perhaps matching TRBD1 (5 bases). Here the CDR3 reads CASTPPGAHSNQPQHF. CDR3 bases: TGTGCCAGCACACCCCCTGGGGCCCATTCCAATCAGCCCCAGCATTTT. The variable domain in full, completed from reference TRBV28 and TRBJ1-5, reads DVKVTQSSRYLVKRTGEKVFLECVQDMDHENMFWYRQDPGLGLRLIYFSYDVKMKEKGDIPEGYSVSREKKERFSLILESASTNQTSMYLCASTPPGAHSNQPQHFGDGTRLSIL.